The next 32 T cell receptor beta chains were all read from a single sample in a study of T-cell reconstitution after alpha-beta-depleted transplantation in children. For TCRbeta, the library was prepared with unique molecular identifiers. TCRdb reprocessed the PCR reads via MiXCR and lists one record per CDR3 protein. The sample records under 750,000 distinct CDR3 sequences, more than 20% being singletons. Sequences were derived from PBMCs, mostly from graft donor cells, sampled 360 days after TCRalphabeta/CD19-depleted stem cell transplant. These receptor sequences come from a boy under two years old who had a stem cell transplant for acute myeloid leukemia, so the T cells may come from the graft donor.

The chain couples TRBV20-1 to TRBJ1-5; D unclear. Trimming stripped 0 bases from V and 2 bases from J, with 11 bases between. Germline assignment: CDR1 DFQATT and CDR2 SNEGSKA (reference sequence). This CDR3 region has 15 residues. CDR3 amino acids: CSARDPTKGNQPQHF. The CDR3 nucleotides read TGCAGTGCTAGAGATCCTACAAAGGGCAATCAGCCCCAGCATTTT.

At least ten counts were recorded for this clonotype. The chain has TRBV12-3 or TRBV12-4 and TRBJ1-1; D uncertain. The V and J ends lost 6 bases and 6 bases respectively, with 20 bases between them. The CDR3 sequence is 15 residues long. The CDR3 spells CASSSPPTSWPEAFF. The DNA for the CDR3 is TGTGCCAGCAGCTCCCCCCCGACGTCATGGCCTGAAGCTTTCTTT.

The CDR3 DNA is TGTGCCACCAGCAGCGTTGACAACCAGAACACTGAAGCTTTCTTT. Its translation: CATSSVDNQNTEAFF. The chain joins TRBV15 to TRBJ1-1; D unresolved. CDR3 size: 15 residues. V shed 3 bases and J shed 1 base, with 12 bases lying between them. Germline lookup yields CDR1 LNHNV and CDR2 YYDKDF (reference sequence).

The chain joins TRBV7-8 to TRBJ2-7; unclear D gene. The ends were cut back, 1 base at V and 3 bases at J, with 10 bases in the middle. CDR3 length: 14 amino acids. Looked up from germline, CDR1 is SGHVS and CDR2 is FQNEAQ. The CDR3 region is CASSLVAPFYEQYF. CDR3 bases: TGTGCCAGCAGCTTAGTGGCGCCTTTCTACGAGCAGTACTTC.

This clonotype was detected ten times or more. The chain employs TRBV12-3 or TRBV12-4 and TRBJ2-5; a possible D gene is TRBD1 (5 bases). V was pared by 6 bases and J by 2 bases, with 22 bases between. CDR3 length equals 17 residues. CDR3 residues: CASSTRRGDDFQETQYF. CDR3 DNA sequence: TGTGCCAGCAGCACCCGTAGGGGCGACGACTTTCAAGAGACCCAGTACTTC.

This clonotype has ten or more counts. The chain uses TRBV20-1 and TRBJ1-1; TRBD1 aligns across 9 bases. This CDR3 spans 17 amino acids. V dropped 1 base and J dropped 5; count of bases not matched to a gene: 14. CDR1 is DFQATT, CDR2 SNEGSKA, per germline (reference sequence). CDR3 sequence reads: CSARVNMGQGRRTEAFF. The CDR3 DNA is TGCAGTGCTAGAGTAAATATGGGACAGGGTAGAAGGACTGAAGCTTTCTTT.

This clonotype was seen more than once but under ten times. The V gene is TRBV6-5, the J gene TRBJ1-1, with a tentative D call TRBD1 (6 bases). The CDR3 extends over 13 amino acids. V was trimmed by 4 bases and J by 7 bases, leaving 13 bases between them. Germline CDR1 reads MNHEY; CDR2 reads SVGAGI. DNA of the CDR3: TGTGCCAGCAGTTCGGAAGCAGGGGTTGAAGCTTTCTTT. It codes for CASSSEAGVEAFF.

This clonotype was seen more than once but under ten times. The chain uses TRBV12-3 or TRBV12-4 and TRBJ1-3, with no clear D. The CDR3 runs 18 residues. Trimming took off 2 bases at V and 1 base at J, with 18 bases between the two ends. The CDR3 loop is CASSLWTVGGKSGNTIYF. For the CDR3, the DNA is TGTGCCAGCAGTTTATGGACGGTGGGCGGAAAATCTGGAAACACCATATATTTT.

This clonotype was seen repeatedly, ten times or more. DNA for the CDR3: TGCAGCATCCTGAGGGGGGGGTATACGCAGTATTTT. This codes for CSILRGGYTQYF. This sequence joins TRBV29-1 and TRBJ2-3, with D possibly being TRBD2 (7 bases). The germline gives CDR1 SQVTM, CDR2 ANQGSEA. The ends were cut back, 8 bases at V and 7 bases at J, with 16 bases in the middle. The CDR3 sequence is 12 residues long.

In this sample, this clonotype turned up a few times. The CDR3 DNA is TGTGCCAGCAGCAAAGCTAAGGTTACTGAAGCTTTCTTT. Translation gives CASSKAKVTEAFF. The chain joins TRBV21-1 to TRBJ1-1. TRBV21-1 is recorded as a pseudogene. This CDR3 is 13 amino acids long.

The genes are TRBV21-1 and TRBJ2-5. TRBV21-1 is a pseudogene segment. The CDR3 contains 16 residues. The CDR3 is CASSIAGGGNQETQYF. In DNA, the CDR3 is TGTGCCAGCAGCATCGCCGGCGGTGGGAACCAAGAGACCCAGTACTTC.

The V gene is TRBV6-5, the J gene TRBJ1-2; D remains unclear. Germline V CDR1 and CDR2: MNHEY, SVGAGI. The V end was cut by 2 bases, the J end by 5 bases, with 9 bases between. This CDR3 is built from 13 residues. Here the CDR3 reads CASSYGTVYGYTF. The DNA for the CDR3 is TGTGCCAGCAGTTACGGCACGGTTTATGGCTACACCTTC.

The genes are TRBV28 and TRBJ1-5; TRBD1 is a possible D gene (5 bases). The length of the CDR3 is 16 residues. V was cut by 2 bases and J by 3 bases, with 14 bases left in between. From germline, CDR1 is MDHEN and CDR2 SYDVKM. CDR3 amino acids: CASSLRVEGFNQPQHF. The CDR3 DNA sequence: TGTGCCAGCAGTTTAAGGGTTGAGGGGTTCAATCAGCCCCAGCATTTT.

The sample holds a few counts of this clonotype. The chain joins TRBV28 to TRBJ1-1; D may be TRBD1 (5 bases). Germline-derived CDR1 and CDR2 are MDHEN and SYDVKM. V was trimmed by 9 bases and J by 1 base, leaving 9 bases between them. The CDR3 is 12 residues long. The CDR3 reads CASVGTNTEAFF. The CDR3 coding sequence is TGTGCCAGTGTAGGGACGAACACTGAAGCTTTCTTT.

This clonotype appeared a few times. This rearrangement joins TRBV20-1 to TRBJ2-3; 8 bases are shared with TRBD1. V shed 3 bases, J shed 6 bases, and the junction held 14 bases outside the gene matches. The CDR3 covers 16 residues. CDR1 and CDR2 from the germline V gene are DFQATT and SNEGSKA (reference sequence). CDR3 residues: CSASEEDRDGLDTQYF. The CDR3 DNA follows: TGCAGTGCTAGCGAAGAGGACAGGGATGGGCTGGATACGCAGTATTTT.

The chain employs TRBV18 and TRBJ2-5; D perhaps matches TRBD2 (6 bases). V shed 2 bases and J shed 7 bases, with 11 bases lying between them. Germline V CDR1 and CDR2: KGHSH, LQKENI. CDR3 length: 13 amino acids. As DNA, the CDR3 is TGTGCCAGCTCACCATCGGGGGACGGGACCCAGTACTTC. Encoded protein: CASSPSGDGTQYF.

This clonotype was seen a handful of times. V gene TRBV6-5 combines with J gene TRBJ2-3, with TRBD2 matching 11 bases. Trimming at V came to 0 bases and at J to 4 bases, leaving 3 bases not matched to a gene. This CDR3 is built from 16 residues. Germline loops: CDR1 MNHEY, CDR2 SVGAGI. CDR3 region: CASSYSLAGGADTQYF. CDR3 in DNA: TGTGCCAGCAGTTACTCGCTAGCGGGGGGCGCAGATACGCAGTATTTT.

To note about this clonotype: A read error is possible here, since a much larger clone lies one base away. The CDR3 reads CASSQVGRAAFF. CDR3 sequence (DNA): TGTGCCAGCAGCCAAGTGGGGAGAGCAGCTTTCTTT. V is TRBV3-1 and J is TRBJ1-1; D is unclear. The CDR3 extends over 12 amino acids. V dropped 1 base and J dropped 10 bases, with 10 bases sitting between them. Looked up from germline, CDR1 is LGHDT and CDR2 is YNNKEL (reference sequence).

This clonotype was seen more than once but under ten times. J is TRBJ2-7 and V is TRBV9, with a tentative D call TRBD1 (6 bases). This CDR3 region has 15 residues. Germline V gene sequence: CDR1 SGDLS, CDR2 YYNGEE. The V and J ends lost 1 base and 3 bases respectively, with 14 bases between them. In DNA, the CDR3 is TGTGCCAGCAGCGTATCCACAGGGAACAGCTACGAGCAGTACTTC. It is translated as CASSVSTGNSYEQYF.

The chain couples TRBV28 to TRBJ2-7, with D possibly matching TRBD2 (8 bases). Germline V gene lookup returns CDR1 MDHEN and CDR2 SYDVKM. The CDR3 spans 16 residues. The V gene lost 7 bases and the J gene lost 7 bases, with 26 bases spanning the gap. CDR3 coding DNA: TGTGCCAGCACCCCCGGGGGGGGACAGCTTTTGTCGGAGCAGTACGTC. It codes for CASTPGGGQLLSEQYV.

The CDR3 sequence is CAWIATGSSMGEQFF. The CDR3 DNA is TGTGCCTGGATCGCGACAGGGTCTAGCATGGGTGAGCAGTTCTTC. The chain recombines TRBV30 with TRBJ2-1; TRBD1 matches 7 bases. Looked up from germline, CDR1 is GTSNPN and CDR2 is SVGIG (reference sequence). Germline trimming cut 4 bases from V and 9 bases from J; bases unmatched to any gene: 15. The CDR3 sequence is 15 residues long.

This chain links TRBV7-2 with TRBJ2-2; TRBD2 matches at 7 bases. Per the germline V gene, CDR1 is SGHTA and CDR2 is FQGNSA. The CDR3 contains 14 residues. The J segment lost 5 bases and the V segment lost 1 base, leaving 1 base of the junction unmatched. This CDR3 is CASSLVGRTGELFF. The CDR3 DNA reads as TGTGCCAGCAGCTTAGTCGGGAGGACCGGGGAGCTGTTTTTT.

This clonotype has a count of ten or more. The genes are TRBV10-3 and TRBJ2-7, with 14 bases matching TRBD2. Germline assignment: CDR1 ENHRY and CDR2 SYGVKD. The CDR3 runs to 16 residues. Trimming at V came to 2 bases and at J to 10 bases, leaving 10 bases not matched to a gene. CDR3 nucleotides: TGTGCCATCAGTGAGCATGGGACTAGCGGGGGAGGCCGACAGTACTTC. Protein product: CAISEHGTSGGGRQYF.

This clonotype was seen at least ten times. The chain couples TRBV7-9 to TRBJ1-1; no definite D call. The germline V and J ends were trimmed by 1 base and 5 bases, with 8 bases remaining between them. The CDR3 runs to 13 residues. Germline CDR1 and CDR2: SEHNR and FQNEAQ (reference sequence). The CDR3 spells CASSLEPRTEAFF. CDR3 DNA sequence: TGTGCCAGCAGCTTAGAACCCAGGACTGAAGCTTTCTTT.

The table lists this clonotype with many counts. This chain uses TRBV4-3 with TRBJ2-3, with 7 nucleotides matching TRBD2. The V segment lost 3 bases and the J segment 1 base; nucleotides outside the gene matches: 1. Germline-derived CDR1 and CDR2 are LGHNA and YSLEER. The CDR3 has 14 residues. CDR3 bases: TGCGCCAGCAGCCATGGGGGGGGCACAGATACGCAGTATTTT. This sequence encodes CASSHGGGTDTQYF.

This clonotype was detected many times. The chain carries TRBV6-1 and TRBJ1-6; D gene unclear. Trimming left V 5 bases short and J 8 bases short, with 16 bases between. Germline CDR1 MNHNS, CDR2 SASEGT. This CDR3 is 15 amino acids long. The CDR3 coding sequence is TGTGCCAGCAGTCGCACAAAACCACGGGATTCACCCCTCCACTTT. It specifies CASSRTKPRDSPLHF.

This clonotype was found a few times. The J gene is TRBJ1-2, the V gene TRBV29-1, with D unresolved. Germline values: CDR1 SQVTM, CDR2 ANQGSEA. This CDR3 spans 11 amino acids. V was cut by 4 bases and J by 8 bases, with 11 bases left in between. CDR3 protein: CSVGTLRGYTF. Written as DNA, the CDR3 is TGCAGCGTTGGAACCCTTAGGGGCTACACCTTC. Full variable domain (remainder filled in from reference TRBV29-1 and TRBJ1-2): SAVISQKPSRDICQRGTSLTIQCQVDSQVTMMFWYRQQPGQSLTLIATANQGSEATYESGFVIDKFPISRPNLTFSTLTVSNMSPEDSSIYLCSVGTLRGYTFGSGTRLTVV.

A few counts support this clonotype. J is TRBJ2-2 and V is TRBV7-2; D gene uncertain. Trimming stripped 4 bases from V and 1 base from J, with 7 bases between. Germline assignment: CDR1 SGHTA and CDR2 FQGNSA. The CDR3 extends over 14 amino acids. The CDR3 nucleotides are TGTGCCAGCAGCTGGGTCTGGAACACCGGGGAGCTGTTTTTT. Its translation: CASSWVWNTGELFF.

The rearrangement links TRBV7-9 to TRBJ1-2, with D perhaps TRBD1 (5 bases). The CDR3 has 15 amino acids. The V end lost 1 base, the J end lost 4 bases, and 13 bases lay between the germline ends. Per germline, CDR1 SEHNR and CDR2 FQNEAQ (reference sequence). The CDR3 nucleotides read TGTGCCAGCAGCTTAGACGGTCGGGGGACCTATGGCTACACCTTC. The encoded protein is CASSLDGRGTYGYTF.

The CDR3: CSATGLAIKDTQYF. The DNA of the CDR3 is TGCAGTGCTACCGGACTAGCGATTAAAGATACGCAGTATTTT. The chain links TRBV20-1 to TRBJ2-3, with TRBD2 matching over 9 bases. This CDR3 is 14 amino acids long. V was pared by 4 bases and J by 5 bases, with 7 bases of the junction left unmatched. CDR1 is DFQATT and CDR2 is SNEGSKA in the germline V gene (reference sequence).

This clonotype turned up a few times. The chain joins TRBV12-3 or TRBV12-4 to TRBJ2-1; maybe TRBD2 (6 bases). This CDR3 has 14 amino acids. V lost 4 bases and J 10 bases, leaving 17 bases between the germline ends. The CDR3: CASSSGGTRGEQFF. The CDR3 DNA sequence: TGTGCCAGCAGTTCAGGAGGGACTCGGGGAGAGCAGTTCTTC.

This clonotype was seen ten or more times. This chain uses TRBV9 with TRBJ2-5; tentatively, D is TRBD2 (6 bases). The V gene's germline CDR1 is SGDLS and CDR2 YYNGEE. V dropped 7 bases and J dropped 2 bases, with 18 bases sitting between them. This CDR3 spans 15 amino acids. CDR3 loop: CASAFRGGGQETQYF. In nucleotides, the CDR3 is TGTGCCAGCGCTTTCCGTGGGGGAGGACAAGAGACCCAGTACTTC.